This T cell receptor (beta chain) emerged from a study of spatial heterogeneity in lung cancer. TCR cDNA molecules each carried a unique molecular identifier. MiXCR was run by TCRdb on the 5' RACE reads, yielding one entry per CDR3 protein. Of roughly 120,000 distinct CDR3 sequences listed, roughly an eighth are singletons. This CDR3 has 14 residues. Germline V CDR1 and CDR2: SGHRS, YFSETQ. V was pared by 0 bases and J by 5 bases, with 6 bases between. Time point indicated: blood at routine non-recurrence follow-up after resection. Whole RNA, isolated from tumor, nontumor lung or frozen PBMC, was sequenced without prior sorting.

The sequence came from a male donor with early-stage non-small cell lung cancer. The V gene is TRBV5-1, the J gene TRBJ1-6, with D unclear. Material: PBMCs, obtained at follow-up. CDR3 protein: CASSLEGNNSPLHF. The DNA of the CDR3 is TGCGCCAGCAGCTTGGAAGGGAATAATTCACCCCTCCACTTT.